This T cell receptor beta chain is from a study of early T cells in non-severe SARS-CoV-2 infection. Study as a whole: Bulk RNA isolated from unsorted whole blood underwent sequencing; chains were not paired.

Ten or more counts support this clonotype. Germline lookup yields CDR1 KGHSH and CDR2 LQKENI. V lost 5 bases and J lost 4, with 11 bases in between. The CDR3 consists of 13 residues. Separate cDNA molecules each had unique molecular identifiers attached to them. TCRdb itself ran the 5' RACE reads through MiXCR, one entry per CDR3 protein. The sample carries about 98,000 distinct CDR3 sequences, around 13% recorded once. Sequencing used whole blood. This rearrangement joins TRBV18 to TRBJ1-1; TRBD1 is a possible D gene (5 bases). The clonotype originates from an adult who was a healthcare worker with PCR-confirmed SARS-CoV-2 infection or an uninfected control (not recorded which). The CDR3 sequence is CASSTRALTEAFF. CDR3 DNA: TGTGCCAGCTCAACCAGGGCGCTCACTGAAGCTTTCTTT.